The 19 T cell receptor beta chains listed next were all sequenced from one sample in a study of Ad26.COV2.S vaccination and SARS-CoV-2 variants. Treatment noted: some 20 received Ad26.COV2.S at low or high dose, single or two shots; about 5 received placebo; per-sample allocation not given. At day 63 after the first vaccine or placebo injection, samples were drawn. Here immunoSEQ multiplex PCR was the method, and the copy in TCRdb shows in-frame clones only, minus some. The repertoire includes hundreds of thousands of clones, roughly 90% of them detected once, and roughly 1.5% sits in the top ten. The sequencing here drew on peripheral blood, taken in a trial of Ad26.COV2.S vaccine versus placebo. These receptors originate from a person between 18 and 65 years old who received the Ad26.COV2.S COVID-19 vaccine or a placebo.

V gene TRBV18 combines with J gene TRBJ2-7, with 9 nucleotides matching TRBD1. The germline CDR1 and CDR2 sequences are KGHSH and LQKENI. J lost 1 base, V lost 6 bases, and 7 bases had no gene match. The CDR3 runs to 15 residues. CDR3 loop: CASSPWGTGSYEQYF. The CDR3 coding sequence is TGTGCCAGCTCTCCCTGGGGGACAGGGTCCTACGAGCAGTACTTC.

The CDR3 DNA reads as TGTGCCAGCAGCTTAAATGGTCCGGCTAGCGGTGGCACAGATACGCAGTATTTT. Translating it yields CASSLNGPASGGTDTQYF. The chain is built from TRBV7-3 and TRBJ2-3, with TRBD2 matching over 7 bases. The CDR3 spans 18 residues. Germline assignment: CDR1 SGHTA and CDR2 FQGTGA. V shed 1 base, J shed 1 base, and the junction held 11 bases outside the gene matches. Full variable domain (missing parts from reference TRBV7-3 and TRBJ2-3): GAGVSQTPSNKVTEKGKYVELRCDPISGHTALYWYRQSLGQGPEFLIYFQGTGAADDSGLPNDRFFAVRPEGSVSTLKIQRTERGDSAVYLCASSLNGPASGGTDTQYFGPGTRLTVL.

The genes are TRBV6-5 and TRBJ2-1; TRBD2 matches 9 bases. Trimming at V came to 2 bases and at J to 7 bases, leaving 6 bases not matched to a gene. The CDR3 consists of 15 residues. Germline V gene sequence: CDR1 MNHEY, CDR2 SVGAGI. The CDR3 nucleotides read TGTGCCAGCAGTTACGGGGGACTAGCTGTTAATGAGCAGTTCTTC. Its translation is CASSYGGLAVNEQFF.

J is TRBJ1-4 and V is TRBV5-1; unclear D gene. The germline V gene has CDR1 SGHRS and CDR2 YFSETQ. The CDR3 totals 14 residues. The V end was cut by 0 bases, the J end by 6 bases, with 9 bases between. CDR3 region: CASSLAGNHEKLFF. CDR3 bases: TGCGCCAGCAGCTTGGCGGGGAACCATGAAAAACTGTTTTTT. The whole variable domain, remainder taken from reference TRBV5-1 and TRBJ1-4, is KAGVTQTPRYLIKTRGQQVTLSCSPISGHRSVSWYQQTPGQGLQFLFEYFSETQRNKGNFPGRFSGRQFSNSRSEMNVSTLELGDSALYLCASSLAGNHEKLFFGSGTQLSVL.

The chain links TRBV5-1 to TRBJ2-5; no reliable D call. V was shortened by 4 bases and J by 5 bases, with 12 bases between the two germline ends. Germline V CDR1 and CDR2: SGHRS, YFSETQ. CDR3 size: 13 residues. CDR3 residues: CASSGQPVETQYF. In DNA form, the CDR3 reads TGCGCCAGCAGCGGCCAGCCAGTCGAGACCCAGTACTTC.

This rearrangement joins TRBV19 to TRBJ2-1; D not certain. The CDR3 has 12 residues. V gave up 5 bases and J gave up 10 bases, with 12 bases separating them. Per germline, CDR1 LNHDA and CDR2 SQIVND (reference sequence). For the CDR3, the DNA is TGTGCCAGTAGTGCGCAAATCCACGAGCAGTTCTTC. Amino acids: CASSAQIHEQFF.

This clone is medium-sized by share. Here the CDR3 reads CASSSEQYF. The CDR3 coding sequence is TGTGCCAGCAGTAGCGAGCAGTACTTC. The chain carries TRBV7-6 and TRBJ2-7; D gene uncertain. V was shortened by 6 bases and J by 6 bases, with 3 bases between the two germline ends. The CDR3 spans 9 residues. Germline CDR1 SGHVS, CDR2 FNYEAQ. Looking up the rest from reference TRBV7-6 and TRBJ2-7 gives the full variable domain: GAGVSQSPRYKVTKRGQDVALRCDPISGHVSLYWYRQALGQGPEFLTYFNYEAQQDKSGLPNDRFSAERPEGSISTLTIQRTEQRDSAMYRCASSSEQYFGPGTRLTVT.

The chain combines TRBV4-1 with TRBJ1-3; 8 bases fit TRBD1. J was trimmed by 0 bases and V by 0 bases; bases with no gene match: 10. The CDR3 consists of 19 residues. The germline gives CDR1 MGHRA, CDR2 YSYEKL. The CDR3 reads CASSQDLETGVNSGNTIYF. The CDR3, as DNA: TGCGCCAGCAGCCAAGATCTAGAGACAGGGGTCAACTCTGGAAACACCATATATTTT.

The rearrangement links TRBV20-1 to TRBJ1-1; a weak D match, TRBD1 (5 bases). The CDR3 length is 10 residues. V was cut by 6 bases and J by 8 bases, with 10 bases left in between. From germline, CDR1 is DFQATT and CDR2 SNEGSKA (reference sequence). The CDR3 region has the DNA TGCAGTGCCCCCCAGGGAGAAGCTTTCTTT. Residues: CSAPQGEAFF.

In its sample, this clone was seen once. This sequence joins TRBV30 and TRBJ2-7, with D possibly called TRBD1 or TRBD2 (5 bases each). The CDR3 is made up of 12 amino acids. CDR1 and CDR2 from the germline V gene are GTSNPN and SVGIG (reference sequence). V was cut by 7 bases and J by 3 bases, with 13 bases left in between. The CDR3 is CALGRRNYEQYF. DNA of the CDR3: TGTGCCTTGGGACGGCGTAACTACGAGCAGTACTTC.

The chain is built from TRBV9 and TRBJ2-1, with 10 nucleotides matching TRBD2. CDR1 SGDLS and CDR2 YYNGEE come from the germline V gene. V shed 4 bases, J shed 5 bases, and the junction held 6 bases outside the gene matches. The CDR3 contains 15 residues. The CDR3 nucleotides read TGTGCCAGCAGCAAACTAGCGGGGATTGACAATGAGCAGTTCTTC. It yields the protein CASSKLAGIDNEQFF.

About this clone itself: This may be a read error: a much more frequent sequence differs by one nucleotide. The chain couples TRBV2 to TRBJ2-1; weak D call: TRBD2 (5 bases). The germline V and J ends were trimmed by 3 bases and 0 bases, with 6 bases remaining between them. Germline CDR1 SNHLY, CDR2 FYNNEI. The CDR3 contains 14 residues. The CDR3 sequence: CASSEGSSYNEQFF. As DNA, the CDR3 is TGTGCCAGCAGTGAGGGGAGCTCCTACAATGAGCAGTTCTTC.

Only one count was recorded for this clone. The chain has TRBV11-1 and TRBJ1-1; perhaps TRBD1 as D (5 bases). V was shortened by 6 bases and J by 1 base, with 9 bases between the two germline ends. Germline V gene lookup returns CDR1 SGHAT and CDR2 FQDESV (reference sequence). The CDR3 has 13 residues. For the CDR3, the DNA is TGTGCCAGCAGATTCGACAGGAACACTGAAGCTTTCTTT. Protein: CASRFDRNTEAFF.

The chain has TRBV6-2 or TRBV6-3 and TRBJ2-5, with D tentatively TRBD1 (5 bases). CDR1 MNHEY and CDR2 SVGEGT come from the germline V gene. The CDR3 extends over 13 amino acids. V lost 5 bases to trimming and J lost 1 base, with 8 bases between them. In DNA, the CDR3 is TGTGCCAGCAGTCTCCAGGGCCAAGAGACCCAGTACTTC. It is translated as CASSLQGQETQYF.

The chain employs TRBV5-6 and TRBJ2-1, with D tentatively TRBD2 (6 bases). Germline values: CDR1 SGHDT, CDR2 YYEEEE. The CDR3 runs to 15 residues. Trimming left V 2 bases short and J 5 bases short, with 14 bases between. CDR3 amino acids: CASSLGGRFNNEQFF. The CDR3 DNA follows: TGTGCCAGCAGCTTAGGAGGGAGATTCAACAATGAGCAGTTCTTC.

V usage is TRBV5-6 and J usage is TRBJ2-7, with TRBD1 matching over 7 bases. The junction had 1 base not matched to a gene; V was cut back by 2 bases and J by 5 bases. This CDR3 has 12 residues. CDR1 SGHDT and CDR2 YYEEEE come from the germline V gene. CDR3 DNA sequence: TGTGCCAGCAGCTTTACAGGGGACGAGCAGTACTTC. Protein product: CASSFTGDEQYF.

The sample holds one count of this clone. DNA of the CDR3: TGTGCCAGCAGCTTAGTGGGACAGGGACTGGAGCTGTTTTTT. It is translated as CASSLVGQGLELFF. The V call is TRBV7-2, the J call TRBJ2-2; 9 bases fit TRBD1. Germline lookup yields CDR1 SGHTA and CDR2 FQGNSA. The CDR3 extends over 14 amino acids. V lost 1 base to trimming and J lost 10 bases; unmatched junction nucleotides: 4.

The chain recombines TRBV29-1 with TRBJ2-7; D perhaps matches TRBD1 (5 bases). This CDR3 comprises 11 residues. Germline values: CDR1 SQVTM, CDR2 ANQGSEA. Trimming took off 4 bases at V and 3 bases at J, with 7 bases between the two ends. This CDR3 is CSVGQNYEQYF. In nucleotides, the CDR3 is TGCAGCGTTGGACAGAACTACGAGCAGTACTTC.

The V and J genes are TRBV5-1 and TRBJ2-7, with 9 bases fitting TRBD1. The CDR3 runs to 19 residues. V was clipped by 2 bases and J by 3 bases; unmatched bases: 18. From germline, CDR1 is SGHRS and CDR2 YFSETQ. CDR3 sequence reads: CASSFGDGTGPIGRYEQYF. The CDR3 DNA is TGCGCCAGCAGCTTTGGGGACGGGACAGGGCCTATCGGACGCTACGAGCAGTACTTC. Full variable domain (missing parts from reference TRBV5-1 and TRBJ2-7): KAGVTQTPRYLIKTRGQQVTLSCSPISGHRSVSWYQQTPGQGLQFLFEYFSETQRNKGNFPGRFSGRQFSNSRSEMNVSTLELGDSALYLCASSFGDGTGPIGRYEQYFGPGTRLTVT.